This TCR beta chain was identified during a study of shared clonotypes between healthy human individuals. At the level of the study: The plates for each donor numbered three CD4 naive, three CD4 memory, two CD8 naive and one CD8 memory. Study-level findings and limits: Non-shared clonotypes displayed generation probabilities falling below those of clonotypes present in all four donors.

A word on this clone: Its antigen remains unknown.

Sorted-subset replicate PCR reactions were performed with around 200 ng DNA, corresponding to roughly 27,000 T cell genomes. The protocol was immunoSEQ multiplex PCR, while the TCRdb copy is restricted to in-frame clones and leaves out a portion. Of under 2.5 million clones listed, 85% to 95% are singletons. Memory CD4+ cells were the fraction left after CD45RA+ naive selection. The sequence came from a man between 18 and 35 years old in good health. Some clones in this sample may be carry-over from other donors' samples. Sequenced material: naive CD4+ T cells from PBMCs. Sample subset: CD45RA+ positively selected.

The chain's CDR3 is CASSLQAPTDTQYF. The CDR3 region has the DNA TGTGCCAGCAGTTTGCAGGCCCCCACAGATACGCAGTATTTT. V is TRBV27 and J is TRBJ2-3; D is uncertain. Germline CDR1 MNHEY, CDR2 SMNVEV (reference sequence). The CDR3 extends over 14 amino acids. Trimming cost V 3 bases and J 2 bases, with 9 bases left between them.